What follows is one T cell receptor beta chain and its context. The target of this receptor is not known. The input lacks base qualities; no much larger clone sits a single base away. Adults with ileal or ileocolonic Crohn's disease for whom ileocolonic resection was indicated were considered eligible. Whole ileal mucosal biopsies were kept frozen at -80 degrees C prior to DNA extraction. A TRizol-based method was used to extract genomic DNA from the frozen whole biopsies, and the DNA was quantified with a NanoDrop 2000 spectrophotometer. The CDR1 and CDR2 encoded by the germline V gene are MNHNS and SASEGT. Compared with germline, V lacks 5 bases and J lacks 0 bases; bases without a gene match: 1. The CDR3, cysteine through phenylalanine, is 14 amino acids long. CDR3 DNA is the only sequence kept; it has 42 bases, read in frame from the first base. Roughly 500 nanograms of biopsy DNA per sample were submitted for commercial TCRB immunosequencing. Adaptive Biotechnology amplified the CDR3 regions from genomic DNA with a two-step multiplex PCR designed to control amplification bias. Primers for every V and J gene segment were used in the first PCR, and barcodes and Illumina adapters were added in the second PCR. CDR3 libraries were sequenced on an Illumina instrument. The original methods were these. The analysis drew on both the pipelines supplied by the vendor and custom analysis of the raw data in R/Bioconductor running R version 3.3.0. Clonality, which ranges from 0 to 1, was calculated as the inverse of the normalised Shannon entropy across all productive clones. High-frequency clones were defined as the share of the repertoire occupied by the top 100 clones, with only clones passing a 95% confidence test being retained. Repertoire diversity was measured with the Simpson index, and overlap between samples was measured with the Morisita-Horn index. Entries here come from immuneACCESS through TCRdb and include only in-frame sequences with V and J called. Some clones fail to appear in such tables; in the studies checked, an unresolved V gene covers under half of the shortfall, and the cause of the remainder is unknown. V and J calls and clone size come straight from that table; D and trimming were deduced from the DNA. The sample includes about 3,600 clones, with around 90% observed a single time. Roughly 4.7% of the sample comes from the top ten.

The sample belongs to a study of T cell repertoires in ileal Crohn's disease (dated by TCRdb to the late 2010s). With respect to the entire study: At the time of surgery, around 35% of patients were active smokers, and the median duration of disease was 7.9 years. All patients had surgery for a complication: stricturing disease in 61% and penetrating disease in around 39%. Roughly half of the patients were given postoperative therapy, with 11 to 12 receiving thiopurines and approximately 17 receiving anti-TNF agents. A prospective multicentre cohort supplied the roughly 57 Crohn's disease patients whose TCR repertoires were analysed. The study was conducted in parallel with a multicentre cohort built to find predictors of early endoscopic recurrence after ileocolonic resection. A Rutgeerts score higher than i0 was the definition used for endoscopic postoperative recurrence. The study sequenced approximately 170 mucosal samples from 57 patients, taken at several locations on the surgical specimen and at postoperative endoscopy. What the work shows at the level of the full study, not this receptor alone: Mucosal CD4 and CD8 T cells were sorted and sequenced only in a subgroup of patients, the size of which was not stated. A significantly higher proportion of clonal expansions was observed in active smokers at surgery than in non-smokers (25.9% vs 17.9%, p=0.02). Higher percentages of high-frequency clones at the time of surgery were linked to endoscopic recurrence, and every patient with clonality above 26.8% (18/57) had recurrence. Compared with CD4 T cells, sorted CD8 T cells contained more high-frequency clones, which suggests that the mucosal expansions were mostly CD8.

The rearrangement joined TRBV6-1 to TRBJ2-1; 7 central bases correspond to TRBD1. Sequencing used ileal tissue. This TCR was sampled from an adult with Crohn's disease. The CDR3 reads CASSRTGSYNEQFF. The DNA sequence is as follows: TGTGCCAGCAGTAGGACAGGCTCCTACAATGAGCAGTTCTTC.